This TCR beta chain was retrieved from a study of CD8 T cells in ankylosing spondylitis. Quantitative 5'-RACE with molecular barcodes was used to make the TCR beta libraries. TCRdb redid the calling of the 5' RACE reads with MiXCR, one entry per CDR3 protein. In the table there are 150,000 or so distinct CDR3 sequences, about 32% of which are singletons. Germline V gene lookup returns CDR1 MNHEY and CDR2 SVGEGT. V gave up 2 bases and J gave up 2 bases, with 0 bases separating them. CDR3 length equals 11 residues. This chain joins TRBV6-2 or TRBV6-3 and TRBJ2-5; D uncertain. The clonotype comes from a male donor with ankylosing spondylitis. Source material: synovial fluid, either unsorted or a sorted T cell fraction (not recorded which). The DNA for the CDR3 is TGTGCCAGCAGTTACCAAGAGACCCAGTACTTC. Protein: CASSYQETQYF.